The 23 T cell receptor beta chains reported below all come from one sample, sequenced in a study of human T cells and chemical hapten exposure. Time point specified: patch test 3, about 24 weeks after DPC sensitization. Stated treatment: therapeutic diphenylcyclopropenone sensitization with weekly scalp DPC. A single record per CDR3 protein comes from TCRdb applying MiXCR to the RACE reads. This table has over 100,000 distinct CDR3 sequences, around 11% appearing once. Here the sequenced sample was whole blood, taken in connection with sensitization to the hapten diphenylcyclopropenone (DPC). The receptor set was obtained from a woman between 50 and 59 years old with alopecia areata. Some clones in this sample may be carry-over from other donors' samples.

This sequence joins TRBV5-4 and TRBJ1-1; D is unclear. The germline CDR1 and CDR2 sequences are SGHNT and YYREEE (reference sequence). Trimming cost V 3 bases and J 1 base, with 10 bases left between them. The CDR3 is 14 amino acids. The CDR3 DNA is TGTGCCAGCAGCTCGGCCGGGAGGAACACTGAAGCTTTCTTT. It yields the protein CASSSAGRNTEAFF. Drawing the rest from reference TRBV5-4 and TRBJ1-1, the complete variable domain is ETGVTQSPTHLIKTRGQQVTLRCSSQSGHNTVSWYQQALGQGPQFIFQYYREEENGRGNFPPRFSGLQFPNYSSELNVNALELDDSALYLCASSSAGRNTEAFFGQGTRLTVV.

The rearrangement uses TRBV3-1 and TRBJ2-2, with TRBD2 as a possible D gene (6 bases). The CDR3 has 18 amino acids. In germline, CDR1 is LGHDT, CDR2 YNNKEL (reference sequence). Trimming took 4 bases from V and 4 from J, leaving 22 bases between them. The CDR3 region is CASSRISGGASGTGELFF. The CDR3 bases are TGTGCCAGCAGCCGAATTTCGGGCGGGGCTTCCGGCACCGGGGAGCTGTTTTTT.

The V and J genes are TRBV7-9 and TRBJ2-7, with no clear D. The V end was cut by 0 bases, the J end by 3 bases, with 15 bases between. Germline V gene lookup returns CDR1 SEHNR and CDR2 FQNEAQ (reference sequence). This CDR3 comprises 16 residues. The CDR3 reads CASSLAANPSLYEQYF. CDR3 in DNA: TGTGCCAGCAGCTTAGCAGCCAACCCCAGCCTCTACGAGCAGTACTTC. Looking up the rest from reference TRBV7-9 and TRBJ2-7 gives the full variable domain: DTGVSQNPRHKITKRGQNVTFRCDPISEHNRLYWYRQTLGQGPEFLTYFQNEAQLEKSRLLSDRFSAERPKGSFSTLEIQRTEQGDSAMYLCASSLAANPSLYEQYFGPGTRLTVT.

This chain uses TRBV6-6 with TRBJ1-1; TRBD1 matches at 10 bases. V lost 10 bases and J lost 5; bases outside the gene matches: 7. The CDR3 consists of 13 residues. Per the germline V gene, CDR1 is MNHNY and CDR2 is SVGAGI (reference sequence). CDR3 sequence (DNA): TGTGCCATTTCGACAGGGGGCCATACTGAAGCTTTCTTT. Its translation is CAISTGGHTEAFF.

This clonotype was detected many times. The J gene is TRBJ2-7, the V gene TRBV28, with D unclear. Germline V gene data show CDR1 as MDHEN and CDR2 as SYDVKM. Trimming left V 6 bases short and J 6 bases short, with 18 bases between. The CDR3 extends over 14 amino acids. In DNA form, the CDR3 reads TGTGCCAGCAGACTCCGGGTCAAAGGTCCCGAGCAGTACTTC. Its translation is CASRLRVKGPEQYF.

There are a few counts of this clonotype. The chain uses TRBV6-2 or TRBV6-3 and TRBJ2-3; 9 bases align to TRBD2. CDR3 length: 15 amino acids. V lost 7 bases to trimming and J lost 7 bases; unmatched junction nucleotides: 12. Germline CDR1 and CDR2: MNHEY and SVGEGT. The CDR3 reads CASTTGREGRNTQYF. DNA of the CDR3: TGTGCCAGCACCACGGGGCGGGAGGGCCGAAATACGCAGTATTTT.

The CDR3 DNA reads as TGTGCCAGCGCCAGGGACGGCACAGATACGCAGTATTTT. Its protein product is CASARDGTDTQYF. This sequence joins TRBV6-4 and TRBJ2-3; TRBD1 or TRBD2 may be the D gene (5 bases each). The CDR3 has 13 amino acids. V gave up 8 bases and J gave up 1 base, with 10 bases separating them. Looked up from germline, CDR1 is MRHNA and CDR2 is SNTAGT.

The chain joins TRBV7-2 to TRBJ2-1; 12 bases fit TRBD1. The germline CDR1 and CDR2 sequences are SGHTA and FQGNSA. Losses at the gene ends were 4 bases for V and 2 bases for J; bases not matched to a gene: 9. The CDR3 contains 18 residues. The CDR3 protein is CASSSGQGAGGPYNEQFF. As DNA, the CDR3 is TGTGCCAGCAGCTCGGGACAGGGGGCTGGGGGGCCCTACAATGAGCAGTTCTTC.

The V gene is TRBV29-1, the J gene TRBJ1-2; no reliable D call. Per the germline V gene, CDR1 is SQVTM and CDR2 is ANQGSEA. The CDR3 is made up of 16 amino acids. With 0 bases removed from V and 3 bases from J, the gap between germline ends came to 17 bases. CDR3 sequence reads: CSVEDQGNGIDYGYTF. DNA for the CDR3: TGCAGCGTTGAAGATCAAGGGAACGGGATCGACTATGGCTACACCTTC.

The table lists this clonotype with a few counts. The genes are TRBV24-1 and TRBJ2-6; 9 bases match TRBD2. CDR3 length equals 22 residues. With 5 bases clipped from V and 0 bases from J, the junction kept 19 bases outside the gene matches. The germline V gene has CDR1 KGHDR and CDR2 SFDVKD. The CDR3, as DNA: TGTGCCACCAGTGCCCACCCTGGGGCTAGCGGGATGGATGACTCTGGGGCCAACGTCCTGACTTTC. Protein sequence: CATSAHPGASGMDDSGANVLTF.

To note about this clonotype: It may be a read error: a sequence one base away is much more abundant. The conserved phenylalanine or tryptophan normally closing the CDR3 is absent here, so this likely arose from a read error. The chain couples TRBV4-2 to TRBJ2-3, with D perhaps matching TRBD2 (5 bases). This CDR3 contains 14 residues. The germline CDR1 and CDR2 sequences are LGHNA and YNFKEQ. V was pared by 4 bases and J by 1 base, with 9 bases between. CDR3 region: CASSRSAGTDTQYL. In nucleotides, the CDR3 is TGTGCCAGCAGCCGTAGCGCCGGCACAGATACGCAGTATTTA.

The CDR3 reads CASKIGSGANVLTF. The DNA for the CDR3 is TGTGCCAGCAAAATTGGCTCTGGGGCCAACGTCCTGACTTTC. V usage is TRBV6-5 and J usage is TRBJ2-6; unclear D gene. The CDR3 consists of 14 residues. Trimming pared 7 bases from V and 0 bases from J, leaving 7 bases between. The germline V gene encodes CDR1 MNHEY and CDR2 SVGAGI.

In this sample, this clonotype turned up a few times. The rearrangement uses TRBV20-1 and TRBJ2-7; possibly TRBD1 for D (6 bases). V lost 3 bases, J lost 4 bases, and 7 bases lay in between. The length of the CDR3 is 11 residues. CDR1 DFQATT and CDR2 SNEGSKA come from the germline V gene (reference sequence). This CDR3 reads CSASRGYEQYF. In DNA, the CDR3 is TGCAGTGCTAGTAGGGGGTACGAGCAGTACTTC.

This chain connects TRBV2 to TRBJ2-1; 7 bases are shared with TRBD1. Germline V lookup: CDR1 SNHLY, CDR2 FYNNEI. The V segment lost 3 bases and the J segment 0 bases; nucleotides outside the gene matches: 2. There are 15 residues in the CDR3. The DNA of the CDR3 is TGTGCCAGCAGTGAGGACAGGACCTCCTACAATGAGCAGTTCTTC. This translates into CASSEDRTSYNEQFF.

This clonotype turned up a few times. The chain's CDR3 is CASSQDLGQGLLIFSEAFF. The CDR3 DNA sequence: TGCGCCAGCAGCCAAGATCTGGGACAGGGGCTGCTGATCTTCTCTGAAGCTTTCTTT. This chain links TRBV4-1 with TRBJ1-1; 10 positions agree with TRBD1. CDR3 length: 19 amino acids. The trim removed 0 bases at V and 6 bases at J, leaving 16 bases unmatched. Germline loops: CDR1 MGHRA, CDR2 YSYEKL.

This clonotype was seen a few times. The CDR3 is CASSPRDYISDTQYF. The CDR3 region has the DNA TGTGCCAGCAGCCCACGGGACTACATATCAGATACGCAGTATTTT. This chain connects TRBV5-4 to TRBJ2-3, with 7 bases that match TRBD2. From germline, CDR1 is SGHNT and CDR2 YYREEE (reference sequence). The V and J ends lost 4 bases and 4 bases, in that order; junction bases with no gene match: 9. The CDR3 is made up of 15 amino acids. The whole variable domain, remainder taken from reference TRBV5-4 and TRBJ2-3, is ETGVTQSPTHLIKTRGQQVTLRCSSQSGHNTVSWYQQALGQGPQFIFQYYREEENGRGNFPPRFSGLQFPNYSSELNVNALELDDSALYLCASSPRDYISDTQYFGPGTRLTVL.

The chain couples TRBV29-1 to TRBJ1-1; no definite D call. This CDR3 has 13 residues. V lost 3 bases and J 8 bases, leaving 16 bases between the germline ends. CDR1 and CDR2 (germline): SQVTM, ANQGSEA. As DNA, the CDR3 is TGCAGCGTTGAGAGTCCGAGGACGACCGAAGCTTTCTTT. Translating gives CSVESPRTTEAFF.

This clonotype was found many times. The rearrangement joins TRBV2 to TRBJ2-7, with a possible D match to TRBD1 (5 bases). The CDR3 has 12 residues. Deletions cut 4 bases from V and 3 bases from J, with 7 bases between. Germline CDR1 SNHLY, CDR2 FYNNEI. DNA for the CDR3: TGTGCCAGCAGTGTAACAGGCTACGAGCAGTACTTC. Residues: CASSVTGYEQYF.

The rearrangement joins TRBV12-3 or TRBV12-4 to TRBJ2-1, with D possibly TRBD2 on 6 matching bases. The CDR3 has 13 amino acids. Trimming pared 3 bases from V and 7 bases from J, leaving 10 bases between. The CDR3 sequence: CASSFGTSNEQFF. CDR3 DNA sequence: TGTGCCAGCAGTTTCGGGACTTCGAATGAGCAGTTCTTC.

This clonotype was counted at least ten times. The rearrangement uses TRBV11-2 and TRBJ1-1; D may be TRBD1 (6 bases). The CDR3 is made up of 13 amino acids. The V end lost 1 base, the J end lost 11 bases, and 14 bases lay between the germline ends. CDR1 is SGHAT and CDR2 is FQNNGV in the germline V gene. CDR3 sequence: CASSLAGGQKAFF. The DNA of the CDR3 is TGTGCCAGCAGCTTAGCCGGGGGCCAAAAGGCTTTCTTT.

Many counts were recorded for this clonotype. CDR3 bases: TGTGCCAGCTCTCCCCAGAGGGGGGATGGAGAGGAGTTCTTC. Residues: CASSPQRGDGEEFF. The V gene is TRBV18, the J gene TRBJ2-1; either TRBD1 or TRBD2 may fit D (6 bases each). The CDR3 has 14 residues. V lost 6 bases to trimming and J lost 14 bases, with 23 bases between them. CDR1 is KGHSH, CDR2 LQKENI, per germline. The whole variable domain, remainder taken from reference TRBV18 and TRBJ2-1, is NAGVMQNPRHLVRRRGQEARLRCSPMKGHSHVYWYRQLPEEGLKFMVYLQKENIIDESGMPKERFSAEFPKEGPSILRIQQVVRGDSAAYFCASSPQRGDGEEFFGPGTRLTVL.

V and J are TRBV2 and TRBJ2-5; 13 nucleotides line up with TRBD2. This CDR3 comprises 15 residues. V lost 5 bases, J lost 2 bases, and 2 bases stayed unmatched. Germline loops: CDR1 SNHLY, CDR2 FYNNEI. The CDR3 sequence is CASSTSGRAQETQYF. The CDR3 DNA is TGTGCCAGCAGTACTAGCGGGAGGGCTCAAGAGACCCAGTACTTC.

This clonotype was counted only a few times. Here the CDR3 DNA reads TGTGCCAGCAGCTTAGGAGGGATGTTGGAGACCCAGTACTTC. It encodes CASSLGGMLETQYF. This rearrangement joins TRBV11-1 to TRBJ2-5; D might be TRBD2 (5 bases). CDR1 is SGHAT, CDR2 FQDESV, per germline (reference sequence). CDR3 length: 14 residues. Trimming cost V 1 base and J 5 bases, with 11 bases left between them. Using reference TRBV11-1 and TRBJ2-5 for the parts outside the CDR3, the full variable domain is EAEVAQSPRYKITEKSQAVAFWCDPISGHATLYWYRQILGQGPELLVQFQDESVVDDSQLPKDRFSAERLKGVDSTLKIQPAELGDSAMYLCASSLGGMLETQYFGPGTRLLVL.